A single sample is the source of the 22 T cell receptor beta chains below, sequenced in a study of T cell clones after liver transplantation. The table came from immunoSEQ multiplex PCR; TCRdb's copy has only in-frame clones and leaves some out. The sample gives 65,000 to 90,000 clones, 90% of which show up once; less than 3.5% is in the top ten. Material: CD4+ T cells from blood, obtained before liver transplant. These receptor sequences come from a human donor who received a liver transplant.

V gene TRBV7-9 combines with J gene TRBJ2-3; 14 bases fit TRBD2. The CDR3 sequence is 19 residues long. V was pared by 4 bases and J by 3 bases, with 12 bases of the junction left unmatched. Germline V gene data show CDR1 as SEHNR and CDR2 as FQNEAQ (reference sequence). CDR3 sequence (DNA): TGTGCCAGCAGCTCGGATCCGGGACTAGCGGGAGAGGCAACAGATACGCAGTATTTT. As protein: CASSSDPGLAGEATDTQYF.

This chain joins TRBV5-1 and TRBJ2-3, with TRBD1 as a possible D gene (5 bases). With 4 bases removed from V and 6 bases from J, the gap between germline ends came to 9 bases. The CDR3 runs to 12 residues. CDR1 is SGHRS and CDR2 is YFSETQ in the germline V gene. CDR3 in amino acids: CASSPGKDTQYF. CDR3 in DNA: TGCGCCAGCAGCCCAGGGAAGGATACGCAGTATTTT. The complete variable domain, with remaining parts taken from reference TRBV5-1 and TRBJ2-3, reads KAGVTQTPRYLIKTRGQQVTLSCSPISGHRSVSWYQQTPGQGLQFLFEYFSETQRNKGNFPGRFSGRQFSNSRSEMNVSTLELGDSALYLCASSPGKDTQYFGPGTRLTVL.

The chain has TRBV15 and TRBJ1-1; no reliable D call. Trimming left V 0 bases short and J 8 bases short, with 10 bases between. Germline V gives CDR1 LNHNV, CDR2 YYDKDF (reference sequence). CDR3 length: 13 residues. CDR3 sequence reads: CATSRDPALEAFF. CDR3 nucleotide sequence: TGTGCCACCAGCAGAGACCCTGCCCTGGAAGCTTTCTTT.

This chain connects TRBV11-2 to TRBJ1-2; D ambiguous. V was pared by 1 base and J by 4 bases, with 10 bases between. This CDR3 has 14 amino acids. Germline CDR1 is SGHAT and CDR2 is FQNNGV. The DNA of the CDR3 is TGTGCCAGCAGCTTAGGACTGGAGAGCTATGGCTACACCTTC. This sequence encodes CASSLGLESYGYTF.

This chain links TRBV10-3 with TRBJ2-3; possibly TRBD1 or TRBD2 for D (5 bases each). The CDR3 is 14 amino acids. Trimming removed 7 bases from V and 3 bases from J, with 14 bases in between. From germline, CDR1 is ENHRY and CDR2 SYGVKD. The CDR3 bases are TGTGCCATCACCAACGGGGCCTCAACAGATACGCAGTATTTT. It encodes CAITNGASTDTQYF.

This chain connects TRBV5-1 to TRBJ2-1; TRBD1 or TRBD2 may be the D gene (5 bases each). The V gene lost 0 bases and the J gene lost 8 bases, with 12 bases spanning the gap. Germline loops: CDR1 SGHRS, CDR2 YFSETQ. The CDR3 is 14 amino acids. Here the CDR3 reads CASSLAGGTDEQFF. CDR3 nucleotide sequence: TGCGCCAGCAGCTTGGCTGGGGGAACCGATGAGCAGTTCTTC.

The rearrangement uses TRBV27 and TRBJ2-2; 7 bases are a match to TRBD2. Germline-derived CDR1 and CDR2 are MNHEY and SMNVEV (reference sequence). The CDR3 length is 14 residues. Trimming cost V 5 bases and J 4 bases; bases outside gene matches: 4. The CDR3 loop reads CASSKAGATGELFF. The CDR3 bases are TGTGCCAGCAGTAAGGCGGGAGCCACCGGGGAGCTGTTTTTT.

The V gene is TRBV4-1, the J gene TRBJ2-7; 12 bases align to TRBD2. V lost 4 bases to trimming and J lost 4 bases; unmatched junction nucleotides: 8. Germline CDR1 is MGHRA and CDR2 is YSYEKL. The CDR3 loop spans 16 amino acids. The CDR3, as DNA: TGCGCCAGCAGCCCGCTCAAGACTAGCGGGAGTTACGAGCAGTACTTC. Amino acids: CASSPLKTSGSYEQYF.

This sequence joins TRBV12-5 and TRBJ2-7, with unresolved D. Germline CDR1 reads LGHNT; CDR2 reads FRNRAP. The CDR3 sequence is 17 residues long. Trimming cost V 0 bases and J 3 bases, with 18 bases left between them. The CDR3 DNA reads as TGTGCTAGTGGTTTGGTAGGAAGGGCTGAGTCAAACTACGAGCAGTACTTC. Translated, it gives CASGLVGRAESNYEQYF.

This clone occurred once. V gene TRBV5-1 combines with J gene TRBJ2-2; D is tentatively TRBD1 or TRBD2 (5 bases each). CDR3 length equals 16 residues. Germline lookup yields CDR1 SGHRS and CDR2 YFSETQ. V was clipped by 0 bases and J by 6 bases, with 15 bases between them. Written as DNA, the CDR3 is TGCGCCAGCAGCTTGGGAAGTTTACGAGGGGCCGGGGAGCTGTTTTTT. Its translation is CASSLGSLRGAGELFF.

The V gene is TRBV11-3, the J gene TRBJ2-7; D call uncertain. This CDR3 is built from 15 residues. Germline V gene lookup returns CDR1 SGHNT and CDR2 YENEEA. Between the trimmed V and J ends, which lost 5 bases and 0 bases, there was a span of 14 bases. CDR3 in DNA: TGTGCCAGCAGCCCTAATCTGATGCTCTCCTACGAGCAGTACTTC. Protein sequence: CASSPNLMLSYEQYF.

CDR3 region: CASSEASGGDTQYF. CDR3 nucleotides: TGTGCCAGCAGTGAAGCATCGGGGGGAGATACGCAGTATTTT. V and J are TRBV6-1 and TRBJ2-3; 7 positions match TRBD2. After removal of 0 bases from V and 5 bases from J, the junction contained 2 bases not matched to a gene. The CDR3 totals 14 residues. Germline lookup yields CDR1 MNHNS and CDR2 SASEGT.

The CDR3 here is CASSPGQSSYGYTF. As DNA, the CDR3 is TGTGCCAGCAGCCCCGGACAGTCATCTTATGGCTACACCTTC. The rearrangement joins TRBV7-9 to TRBJ1-2, with a weak D call TRBD1 (6 bases). Deletions cut 5 bases from V and 5 bases from J, with 15 bases between. CDR3 length: 14 residues. CDR1 and CDR2 from the germline V gene are SEHNR and FQNEAQ (reference sequence).

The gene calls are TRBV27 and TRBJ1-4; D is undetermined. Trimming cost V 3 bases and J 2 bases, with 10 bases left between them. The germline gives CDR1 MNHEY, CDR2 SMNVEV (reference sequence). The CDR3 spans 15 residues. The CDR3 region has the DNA TGTGCCAGCAGTTTGTTGGGGAGCACTAATGAAAAACTGTTTTTT. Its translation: CASSLLGSTNEKLFF.

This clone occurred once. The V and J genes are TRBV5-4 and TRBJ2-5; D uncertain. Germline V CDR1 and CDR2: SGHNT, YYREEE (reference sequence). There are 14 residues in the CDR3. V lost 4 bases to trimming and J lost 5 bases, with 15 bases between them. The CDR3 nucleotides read TGTGCCAGCAGCCCGGATCAGCCCCAGGAGACCCAGTACTTC. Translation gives CASSPDQPQETQYF.

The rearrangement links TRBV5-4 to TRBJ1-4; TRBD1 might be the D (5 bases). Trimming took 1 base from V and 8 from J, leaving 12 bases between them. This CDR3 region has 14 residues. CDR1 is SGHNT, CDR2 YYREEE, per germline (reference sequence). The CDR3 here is CASSLRQPHEKLFF. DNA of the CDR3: TGTGCCAGCAGCTTGAGACAGCCCCACGAAAAACTGTTTTTT.

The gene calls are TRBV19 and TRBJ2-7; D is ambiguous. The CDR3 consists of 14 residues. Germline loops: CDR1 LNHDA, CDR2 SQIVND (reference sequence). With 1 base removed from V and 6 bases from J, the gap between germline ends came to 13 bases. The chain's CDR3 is CASSIGPESVEQYF. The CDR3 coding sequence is TGTGCCAGTAGTATAGGCCCCGAGTCAGTCGAGCAGTACTTC.

The CDR3 spells CASSPSDSAIGQYF. The CDR3, as DNA: TGTGCCAGCTCACCATCAGACTCGGCTATAGGGCAGTACTTC. V gene TRBV18 combines with J gene TRBJ2-7, with D hard to call. The ends were cut back, 2 bases at V and 9 bases at J, with 17 bases in the middle. CDR1 is KGHSH and CDR2 is LQKENI in the germline V gene. CDR3 size: 14 residues.

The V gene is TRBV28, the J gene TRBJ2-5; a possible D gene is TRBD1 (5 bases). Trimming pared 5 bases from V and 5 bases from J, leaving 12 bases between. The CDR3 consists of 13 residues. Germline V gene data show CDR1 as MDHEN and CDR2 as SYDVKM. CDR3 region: CASSTPGLETQYF. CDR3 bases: TGTGCCAGCAGTACTCCAGGGCTGGAGACCCAGTACTTC.

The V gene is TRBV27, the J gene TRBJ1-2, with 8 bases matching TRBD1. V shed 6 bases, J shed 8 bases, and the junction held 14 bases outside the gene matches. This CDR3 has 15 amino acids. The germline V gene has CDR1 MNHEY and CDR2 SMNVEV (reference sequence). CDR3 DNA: TGTGCCAGCAGCCTGGGGGCCACACAGGGGGACGGCTACACCTTC. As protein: CASSLGATQGDGYTF.

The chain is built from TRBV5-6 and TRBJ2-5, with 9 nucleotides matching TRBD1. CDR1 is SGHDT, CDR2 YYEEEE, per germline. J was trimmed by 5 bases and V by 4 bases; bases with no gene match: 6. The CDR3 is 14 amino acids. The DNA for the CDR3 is TGTGCCAGCAGCCCATGGGACAGGGTGGAGACCCAGTACTTC. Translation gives CASSPWDRVETQYF.

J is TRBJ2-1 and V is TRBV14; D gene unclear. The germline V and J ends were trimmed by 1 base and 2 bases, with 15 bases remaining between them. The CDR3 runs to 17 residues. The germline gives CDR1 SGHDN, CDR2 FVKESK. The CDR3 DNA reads TGTGCCAGCAGCCAAGTGGTTTTCCAGAGCCCCTACAATGAGCAGTTCTTC. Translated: CASSQVVFQSPYNEQFF.